One sample yielded the 25 T cell receptor beta chains listed below, sequenced in a study of T-cell reconstitution after alpha-beta-depleted transplantation in children. The authors prepared the TCRbeta library with unique molecular identifiers. TCRdb re-analysed the PCR reads in MiXCR, keeping a single row per CDR3 protein. The sample contains approximately 190,000 distinct CDR3 sequences, approximately 6% of which appear only once. The sequencing used PBMCs, collected before TCRalphabeta/CD19-depleted stem cell transplant. Source of these receptors: a girl less than two years old with combined immunodeficiency, due to receive a stem cell transplant.

This clonotype was found many times. CDR3 sequence (DNA): TGCAGCGTTAGGCCTGATCTTAACGAGCAGTACTTC. It specifies CSVRPDLNEQYF. This chain links TRBV29-1 with TRBJ2-7; D is uncertain. The CDR3 loop spans 12 amino acids. Germline lookup yields CDR1 SQVTM and CDR2 ANQGSEA. Trimming took 5 bases from V and 5 from J, leaving 13 bases between them.

The chain employs TRBV27 and TRBJ2-7; D perhaps matches TRBD2 (6 bases). CDR1 MNHEY and CDR2 SMNVEV come from the germline V gene (reference sequence). V gave up 1 base and J gave up 6 bases, with 10 bases separating them. This CDR3 comprises 13 residues. The CDR3 is CASSLFSGGEQYF. In DNA, the CDR3 is TGTGCCAGCAGTTTATTTTCCGGGGGCGAGCAGTACTTC.

This clonotype occurred many times. This rearrangement joins TRBV11-3 to TRBJ2-1, with D maybe TRBD1 (6 bases). The CDR3 extends over 13 amino acids. The V gene's germline CDR1 is SGHNT and CDR2 YENEEA. V lost 3 bases, J lost 6 bases, and 9 bases lay in between. CDR3 amino acids: CASSLGAANEQFF. CDR3 DNA: TGTGCCAGCAGCTTGGGGGCGGCCAATGAGCAGTTCTTC.

In this sample, this clonotype turned up many times. The J gene is TRBJ1-1, the V gene TRBV3-1; D gene ambiguous. The CDR3 runs to 16 residues. Germline loops: CDR1 LGHDT, CDR2 YNNKEL (reference sequence). The V gene lost 0 bases and the J gene lost 2 bases, with 13 bases spanning the gap. The CDR3 DNA is TGTGCCAGCAGCCAAGAAGTCTTAAGGCCAAACACTGAAGCTTTCTTT. Protein product: CASSQEVLRPNTEAFF.

This clonotype appeared many times. V usage is TRBV4-1 and J usage is TRBJ2-2; 10 bases match TRBD2. Germline-derived CDR1 and CDR2 are MGHRA and YSYEKL. V gave up 3 bases and J gave up 6 bases; unmatched junction bases: 4. The CDR3 has 15 residues. CDR3 sequence reads: CASSHLAGEAGELFF. The CDR3 DNA reads TGCGCCAGCAGCCATCTAGCGGGAGAGGCCGGGGAGCTGTTTTTT.

This clonotype was seen ten or more times. V and J are TRBV28 and TRBJ2-5, with 10 bases aligning to TRBD2. Germline loops: CDR1 MDHEN, CDR2 SYDVKM. The CDR3 loop spans 16 amino acids. The V segment lost 3 bases and the J segment 3 bases; nucleotides outside the gene matches: 7. The CDR3 DNA reads TGTGCCAGCAGTTTCTTTGCTAGCGGGAGTAAAGAGACCCAGTACTTC. Amino acid sequence: CASSFFASGSKETQYF.

In this sample, this clonotype turned up many times. This chain uses TRBV5-1 with TRBJ2-7; 7 nucleotides line up with TRBD2. The CDR3 length is 13 residues. Trimming removed 6 bases from V and 1 base from J; junction bases left unmatched: 4. CDR1 is SGHRS and CDR2 is YFSETQ in the germline V gene. CDR3 amino acids: CASNTGRSYEQYF. The CDR3 coding sequence is TGCGCCAGCAACACCGGGAGGTCCTACGAGCAGTACTTC.

In this sample, this clonotype turned up a few times. This chain connects TRBV15 to TRBJ2-6; 8 nucleotides match TRBD1. The J segment lost 0 bases and the V segment lost 3 bases, leaving 4 bases of the junction unmatched. Germline lookup yields CDR1 LNHNV and CDR2 YYDKDF (reference sequence). The CDR3 spans 17 residues. CDR3 bases: TGTGCCACCAGCAGCGACAGGGGTATCTCTGGGGCCAACGTCCTGACTTTC. It yields the protein CATSSDRGISGANVLTF. The full variable domain, its missing parts supplied by reference TRBV15 and TRBJ2-6, is DAMVIQNPRYQVTQFGKPVTLSCSQTLNHNVMYWYQQKSSQAPKLLFHYYDKDFNNEADTPDNFQSRRPNTSFCFLDIRSPGLGDTAMYLCATSSDRGISGANVLTFGAGSRLTVL.

This clonotype has a count of ten or more. The CDR3 nucleotides are TGTGCCACCAGCAGAGATCAAACTAACTATGGCTACACCTTC. It translates to CATSRDQTNYGYTF. The rearrangement joins TRBV15 to TRBJ1-2; D is undetermined. The CDR3 covers 14 residues. Germline V CDR1 and CDR2: LNHNV, YYDKDF (reference sequence). V lost 0 bases, J lost 0 bases, and 5 bases lay in between.

The chain couples TRBV6-5 to TRBJ2-7; D is ambiguous. The CDR3 has 14 residues. Between the trimmed V and J ends, which lost 4 bases and 1 base, there was a span of 11 bases. In germline, CDR1 is MNHEY, CDR2 SVGAGI. This CDR3 is CASSSTTQSYEQYF. Written as DNA, the CDR3 is TGTGCCAGCAGTTCGACGACTCAATCCTACGAGCAGTACTTC.

This clonotype was counted at least ten times. The chain uses TRBV7-3 and TRBJ1-1, with a weak D call TRBD1 (5 bases). Germline CDR1 and CDR2: SGHTA and FQGTGA. V lost 4 bases and J lost 1, with 19 bases in between. CDR3 length: 17 amino acids. For the CDR3, the DNA is TGTGCCAGCAGCTCATCCGCCGGGACCTGGGGGAACACTGAAGCTTTCTTT. This sequence encodes CASSSSAGTWGNTEAFF.

V is TRBV10-3 and J is TRBJ2-1, with D possibly being TRBD2 (5 bases). The germline V and J ends were trimmed by 2 bases and 3 bases, with 11 bases remaining between them. This CDR3 comprises 15 residues. In germline, CDR1 is ENHRY, CDR2 SYGVKD. CDR3 nucleotide sequence: TGTGCCATCAGTGAGACGAGGGATCACTACAATGAGCAGTTCTTC. Translated, it gives CAISETRDHYNEQFF.

This clonotype was detected many times. V gene TRBV20-1 combines with J gene TRBJ2-7; D gene unclear. Trimming shortened V by 4 bases and J by 3 bases, and 22 bases separated the two germline ends. This CDR3 comprises 16 residues. In germline, CDR1 is DFQATT, CDR2 SNEGSKA (reference sequence). The DNA for the CDR3 is TGCAGTGCTATAGGTCACGATTACTCAGGTGTCTACGAGCAGTACTTC. Translated: CSAIGHDYSGVYEQYF.

This clonotype came up many times. This chain uses TRBV20-1 with TRBJ2-1, with 16 bases identical to TRBD2. CDR3 length equals 18 residues. Germline lookup yields CDR1 DFQATT and CDR2 SNEGSKA (reference sequence). J gave up 5 bases and V 6 bases, and 13 bases lay outside the gene matches. CDR3 in DNA: TGCAGTGCCACGGGACTAGCGGGAGGGCCGATCCGAAACAATGAGCAGTTCTTC. The encoded protein is CSATGLAGGPIRNNEQFF.

This clonotype was seen only a few times. For the CDR3, the DNA is TGTGCCAGCAGCTTACCGGGACAGAGGGAGCATTTT. It translates to CASSLPGQREHF. V is TRBV11-3 and J is TRBJ1-5; 7 positions match TRBD1. Unmatched junction bases numbered 6, after V lost 2 bases and J lost 14 bases. Germline CDR1 reads SGHNT; CDR2 reads YENEEA. This CDR3 spans 12 amino acids.

This clonotype appeared many times. The chain uses TRBV4-3 and TRBJ1-2; TRBD1 is a possible D gene (5 bases). This CDR3 comprises 15 residues. V lost 5 bases, J lost 0 bases, and 13 bases lay in between. Germline CDR1 LGHNA, CDR2 YSLEER. The CDR3 protein is CASSWDVLANYGYTF. CDR3 nucleotide sequence: TGCGCCAGCAGCTGGGACGTCCTAGCTAACTATGGCTACACCTTC.

This clonotype was detected many times. This chain joins TRBV7-9 and TRBJ2-7, with D perhaps matching TRBD2 (6 bases). The CDR3 has 13 residues. CDR1 SEHNR and CDR2 FQNEAQ come from the germline V gene (reference sequence). The ends were cut back, 5 bases at V and 6 bases at J, with 14 bases in the middle. Here the CDR3 reads CASSGGFRSEQYF. As DNA, the CDR3 is TGTGCCAGCAGCGGGGGGTTTAGATCCGAGCAGTACTTC.

This clonotype showed up many times. One end of the junction is discordant with germline, which a read error may explain. The V and J genes are TRBV28 and TRBJ1-1; a weak D match, TRBD1 (6 bases). CDR1 is MDHEN and CDR2 is SYDVKM in the germline V gene. This CDR3 comprises 14 residues. CDR3 in DNA: TGTGCCAGCAGGCTTCAGGGGCTGAAGACTGAAGCTTTCTTT. It yields the protein CASRLQGLKTEAFF.

This clonotype has a count of ten or more. V usage is TRBV9 and J usage is TRBJ1-1; no reliable D call. The V and J ends lost 0 bases and 1 base respectively, with 4 bases between them. Germline assignment: CDR1 SGDLS and CDR2 YYNGEE. The CDR3 consists of 13 residues. The CDR3 DNA reads TGTGCCAGCAGCGTAGCGTGGAACACTGAAGCTTTCTTT. Protein: CASSVAWNTEAFF.

At least ten counts were recorded for this clonotype. CDR3 region: CASSFFNPTDTQYF. The CDR3 DNA reads TGCGCCAGCAGCTTTTTTAATCCCACAGATACGCAGTATTTT. J is TRBJ2-3 and V is TRBV5-1; D gene uncertain. Germline V gives CDR1 SGHRS, CDR2 YFSETQ. Deletions cut 2 bases from V and 2 bases from J, with 9 bases between. The CDR3 totals 14 residues.

This clonotype was detected ten times or more. The chain combines TRBV12-3 or TRBV12-4 with TRBJ1-2; D is possibly TRBD1 (5 bases). The CDR3 length is 15 residues. V dropped 2 bases and J dropped 8 bases, with 18 bases sitting between them. CDR3 nucleotide sequence: TGTGCCAGCAGTTTATTCAGGGACTATCCGGTGGGCTACACCTTC. The encoded protein is CASSLFRDYPVGYTF.

The sample holds a few counts of this clonotype. The chain combines TRBV28 with TRBJ2-1; D is undetermined. The V gene's germline CDR1 is MDHEN and CDR2 SYDVKM. CDR3 size: 15 residues. The V end lost 5 bases, the J end lost 3 bases, and 14 bases lay between the germline ends. The CDR3 loop is CASSPTRGDYNEQFF. CDR3 bases: TGTGCCAGCAGTCCGACTCGCGGCGACTACAATGAGCAGTTCTTC.

The chain is built from TRBV7-8 and TRBJ1-2, with a weak D call TRBD1 (5 bases). Looked up from germline, CDR1 is SGHVS and CDR2 is FQNEAQ. The CDR3 loop spans 16 amino acids. V shed 5 bases and J shed 7 bases, with 23 bases lying between them. The CDR3 nucleotides are TGTGCCAGCAGCCCAGGTGTTCAGCCGGGGCGTGGTGGCTACACCTTC. Translated: CASSPGVQPGRGGYTF.

This clonotype was picked up many times. The chain couples TRBV12-3 or TRBV12-4 to TRBJ2-6; TRBD1 matches 8 bases. Trimming at V came to 4 bases and at J to 3 bases, leaving 5 bases not matched to a gene. The CDR3 contains 16 residues. In DNA, the CDR3 is TGTGCCAGCAGTTCAAGGACAGGGTATGGGGCCAACGTCCTGACTTTC. As protein: CASSSRTGYGANVLTF.

There are many counts of this clonotype. The chain combines TRBV5-1 with TRBJ1-1, with 8 bases lining up with TRBD1. The CDR3 is made up of 13 amino acids. V lost 4 bases and J lost 3; bases outside the gene matches: 2. Germline V gene lookup returns CDR1 SGHRS and CDR2 YFSETQ. The CDR3 nucleotides are TGCGCCAGCAGCCTGGACAGGGACACTGAAGCTTTCTTT. Protein sequence: CASSLDRDTEAFF.